These 26 T cell receptor beta chains share one sample of origin, sequenced in a study of graft-versus-host responses after intestinal transplantation. These receptors' antigens are unknown. TCRdb's table, derived via immunoSEQ multiplex PCR, lists solely in-frame clones and lacks some. The sample yields about 88,000 clones, approximately 89% seen once. The material was unstimulated CD4+ T cells sorted from spleen or lymph node cells, obtained before transplant. These receptors all stem from a human donor who was the organ donor for an intestinal transplant.

The rearrangement joins TRBV6-1 to TRBJ2-1; 8 bases match TRBD2. There are 20 residues in the CDR3. Germline CDR1 and CDR2: MNHNS and SASEGT. The V segment lost 1 base and the J segment 1 base; nucleotides outside the gene matches: 15. CDR3 region: CASSEVSGTSRFRSYNEQFF. CDR3 in DNA: TGTGCCAGCAGTGAAGTCTCCGGGACTAGTAGGTTTAGGTCCTACAATGAGCAGTTCTTC.

In its sample, this clone was seen once. This chain links TRBV6-1 with TRBJ2-5; 8 bases are a match to TRBD2. Germline CDR1 MNHNS, CDR2 SASEGT. This CDR3 region has 17 residues. The V gene end was trimmed by 4 bases and the J gene end by 5 bases; junction bases not matched to a gene: 15. In nucleotides, the CDR3 is TGTGCCAGCAGTGTTCGGATTAGCGGGGAAAGGAGGGAGACCCAGTACTTC. Translated, it gives CASSVRISGERRETQYF.

The V gene is TRBV7-9, the J gene TRBJ2-2, with 12 positions matching TRBD2. After removal of 5 bases from V and 2 bases from J, the junction contained 6 bases not matched to a gene. CDR1 and CDR2 from the germline V gene are SEHNR and FQNEAQ (reference sequence). The CDR3 extends over 17 amino acids. CDR3: CASSTRLAGENTGELFF. The CDR3 DNA is TGTGCCAGCAGCACCCGACTAGCGGGGGAAAACACCGGGGAGCTGTTTTTT. The full variable domain, in which reference TRBV7-9 and TRBJ2-2 provide the parts outside the CDR3, is DTGVSQNPRHKITKRGQNVTFRCDPISEHNRLYWYRQTLGQGPEFLTYFQNEAQLEKSRLLSDRFSAERPKGSFSTLEIQRTEQGDSAMYLCASSTRLAGENTGELFFGEGSRLTVL.

The chain employs TRBV21-1 and TRBJ1-1; the table's D call, TRBD1, was not checked against the DNA. TRBV21-1 is deemed a pseudogene. The CDR3 consists of 17 residues. The CDR3 loop is CASSNPYRQGQHTEAFF. The CDR3 DNA reads TGTGCCAGCAGCAATCCCTATCGACAGGGGCAGCACACTGAAGCTTTCTTT.

The V call is TRBV4-2, the J call TRBJ2-3, with 15 bases identical to TRBD2. Germline CDR1 and CDR2: LGHNA and YNFKEQ. The CDR3 length is 21 residues. V lost 1 base, J lost 1 base, and 12 bases stayed unmatched. For the CDR3, the DNA is TGTGCCAGCAGCCAAGGAGGTGTGGGGACTAGCGGGAGGAGGGGCACAGATACGCAGTATTTT. Amino acids: CASSQGGVGTSGRRGTDTQYF.

The chain has TRBV10-2 and TRBJ2-2, with 8 nucleotides matching TRBD2. Per the germline V gene, CDR1 is WSHSY and CDR2 is SAAADI. CDR3 length: 15 amino acids. Unmatched junction bases numbered 8, after V lost 6 bases and J lost 5 bases. CDR3 bases: TGCGCCAGCAGGGGAGCGGGAGTAGGGACCGGGGAGCTGTTTTTT. This encodes CASRGAGVGTGELFF.

This chain links TRBV9 with TRBJ1-2; D is perhaps TRBD1 (6 bases). From germline, CDR1 is SGDLS and CDR2 YYNGEE. Between the trimmed V and J ends, which lost 4 bases and 8 bases, there was a span of 18 bases. There are 14 residues in the CDR3. CDR3 DNA sequence: TGTGCCAGCAGCCCCCAACAGGGTTGGAGGGGCTACACCTTC. This encodes CASSPQQGWRGYTF.

This chain connects TRBV7-6 to TRBJ1-2; 8 bases are shared with TRBD1. The J segment lost 5 bases and the V segment lost 1 base, leaving 3 bases of the junction unmatched. The CDR3 totals 14 residues. Germline V lookup: CDR1 SGHVS, CDR2 FNYEAQ. DNA for the CDR3: TGTGCCAGCAGCTTAGAGGGACAGGCATATGGCTACACCTTC. Translating gives CASSLEGQAYGYTF.

The J gene is TRBJ1-3, the V gene TRBV6-5; the match to TRBD1 covers 8 bases. The CDR3 is made up of 15 amino acids. Germline V gene sequence: CDR1 MNHEY, CDR2 SVGAGI. Unmatched junction bases numbered 6, after V lost 5 bases and J lost 3 bases. The CDR3 loop is CASSVQGAYGNTIYF. The CDR3 bases are TGTGCCAGCAGTGTTCAGGGGGCGTATGGAAACACCATATATTTT.

This chain joins TRBV5-1 and TRBJ2-5, with 9 bases lining up with TRBD2. Germline CDR1 is SGHRS and CDR2 is YFSETQ. The CDR3 has 14 amino acids. V shed 4 bases and J 2 bases; nucleotides not matched to a gene: 3. The CDR3 region is CASSMGLAQETQYF. For the CDR3, the DNA is TGCGCCAGCAGCATGGGACTAGCACAAGAGACCCAGTACTTC.

The chain recombines TRBV11-3 with TRBJ2-4; D perhaps matches TRBD1 (5 bases). Germline V lookup: CDR1 SGHNT, CDR2 YENEEA. The CDR3 consists of 20 residues. V lost 5 bases and J lost 0, with 26 bases in between. The CDR3 DNA sequence: TGTGCCAGCAGCCCCAAATACAGTGGGGCTCCCCTTTTAGCCAAAAACATTCAGTACTTC. Its protein is CASSPKYSGAPLLAKNIQYF. The whole variable domain, filled in from reference TRBV11-3 and TRBJ2-4, reads EAGVVQSPRYKIIEKKQPVAFWCNPISGHNTLYWYLQNLGQGPELLIRYENEEAVDDSQLPKDRFSAERLKGVDSTLKIQPAELGDSAVYLCASSPKYSGAPLLAKNIQYFGAGTRLSVL.

This chain joins TRBV7-6 and TRBJ1-3, with D possibly being TRBD1 (6 bases). CDR1 SGHVS and CDR2 FNYEAQ come from the germline V gene. CDR3 length equals 16 residues. V was trimmed by 4 bases and J by 0 bases, leaving 13 bases between them. This CDR3 is CASSSQGPFSGNTIYF. DNA of the CDR3: TGTGCCAGCAGCTCCCAGGGGCCCTTCTCTGGAAACACCATATATTTT. The full variable domain, completed using reference TRBV7-6 and TRBJ1-3, is GAGVSQSPRYKVTKRGQDVALRCDPISGHVSLYWYRQALGQGPEFLTYFNYEAQQDKSGLPNDRFSAERPEGSISTLTIQRTEQRDSAMYRCASSSQGPFSGNTIYFGEGSWLTVV.

This chain joins TRBV7-6 and TRBJ2-1; D is possibly TRBD1 (5 bases). With 4 bases removed from V and 5 bases from J, the gap between germline ends came to 21 bases. From germline, CDR1 is SGHVS and CDR2 FNYEAQ. This CDR3 contains 17 residues. The CDR3 protein is CASSSTDREIMNNEQFF. Written as DNA, the CDR3 is TGTGCCAGCAGCTCTACCGACAGAGAGATAATGAACAATGAGCAGTTCTTC.

The chain has TRBV10-3 and TRBJ2-5, with a possible D match to TRBD1 (6 bases). Trimming removed 0 bases from V and 2 bases from J, with 7 bases in between. The CDR3 contains 14 residues. Germline assignment: CDR1 ENHRY and CDR2 SYGVKD. The CDR3 spells CAISESGQQETQYF. CDR3 nucleotides: TGTGCCATCAGTGAGTCAGGACAGCAAGAGACCCAGTACTTC.

This chain connects TRBV10-3 to TRBJ1-2; D not resolved. Germline V lookup: CDR1 ENHRY, CDR2 SYGVKD. The V gene lost 4 bases and the J gene lost 4 bases, with 10 bases spanning the gap. The CDR3 length is 13 residues. The CDR3, as DNA: TGTGCCATCAGTGGTGGAGAGTCCTATGGCTACACCTTC. It codes for CAISGGESYGYTF.

This chain uses TRBV5-6 with TRBJ2-3; D possibly corresponds to TRBD1 (6 bases). CDR1 is SGHDT, CDR2 YYEEEE, per germline. The length of the CDR3 is 17 residues. Deletions cut 1 base from V and 2 bases from J, with 17 bases between. The CDR3 DNA follows: TGTGCCAGCAGCTTGTTCGGGACATTGCATTTCACAGATACGCAGTATTTT. It yields the protein CASSLFGTLHFTDTQYF.

CDR3 region: CASSWLGLAGQETQYF. As DNA, the CDR3 is TGCGCCAGCAGCTGGCTGGGACTAGCGGGACAAGAGACCCAGTACTTC. The V and J genes are TRBV5-1 and TRBJ2-5; 13 positions agree with TRBD2. CDR1 SGHRS and CDR2 YFSETQ come from the germline V gene. V shed 3 bases and J 2 bases; nucleotides not matched to a gene: 4. The CDR3 is 16 amino acids.

This chain uses TRBV10-3 with TRBJ1-5, with D unclear. V lost 10 bases to trimming and J lost 7 bases, with 20 bases between them. Germline V gene data show CDR1 as ENHRY and CDR2 as SYGVKD. The CDR3 contains 14 residues. CDR3 DNA sequence: TGTGCCACCAAACCGGGCTCAGCGGGACAGCCCCAGCATTTT. This encodes CATKPGSAGQPQHF.

The gene calls are TRBV11-2 and TRBJ2-1; D is possibly TRBD2 (6 bases). Germline V lookup: CDR1 SGHAT, CDR2 FQNNGV. The CDR3 contains 16 residues. Trimming pared 5 bases from V and 2 bases from J, leaving 16 bases between. CDR3 bases: TGTGCCAGCAGCCGCCCCCCGGGAGTGGCCTACAATGAGCAGTTCTTC. This codes for CASSRPPGVAYNEQFF.

The chain has TRBV6-5 and TRBJ1-4; 9 nucleotides align to TRBD1. V lost 4 bases and J lost 6; bases outside the gene matches: 0. CDR1 is MNHEY and CDR2 is SVGAGI in the germline V gene. This CDR3 is 13 amino acids long. Here the CDR3 DNA reads TGTGCCAGCAGTTGGGACAGGGATGAAAAACTGTTTTTT. Its translation is CASSWDRDEKLFF.

The rearrangement uses TRBV11-2 and TRBJ2-7, with 7 bases fitting TRBD2. The junction had 2 bases not matched to a gene; V was cut back by 3 bases and J by 0 bases. The CDR3 has 14 amino acids. Germline CDR1 and CDR2: SGHAT and FQNNGV. CDR3 DNA sequence: TGTGCCAGCAGCTTTGAGCGGGACTCCTACGAGCAGTACTTC. This sequence encodes CASSFERDSYEQYF.

This clone has only one observation. V usage is TRBV25-1 and J usage is TRBJ1-6, with a tentative D call TRBD1 (5 bases). The germline V and J ends were trimmed by 10 bases and 2 bases, with 12 bases remaining between them. Germline V gene sequence: CDR1 MGHDK, CDR2 SYGVNS. The CDR3 covers 14 residues. CDR3: CATGRGTYNSPLHF. DNA of the CDR3: TGTGCCACCGGAAGGGGCACCTATAATTCACCCCTCCACTTT.

This rearrangement joins TRBV9 to TRBJ2-3; maybe TRBD2 (8 bases). CDR1 and CDR2 from the germline V gene are SGDLS and YYNGEE. V was shortened by 1 base and J by 3 bases, with 24 bases between the two germline ends. The CDR3 consists of 19 residues. DNA for the CDR3: TGTGCCAGCAGCGTAAGACCTACGGGAGGGGGCGGGTCTACAGATACGCAGTATTTT. Its protein product is CASSVRPTGGGGSTDTQYF.

The count of this clone is one. CDR3 residues: CASSQRVIRGWFNEQFF. Written as DNA, the CDR3 is TGCGCCAGCAGCCAACGTGTCATTAGGGGTTGGTTTAATGAGCAGTTCTTC. This chain uses TRBV4-1 with TRBJ2-1; possibly TRBD1 for D (5 bases). The CDR3 runs 17 residues. Germline CDR1 MGHRA, CDR2 YSYEKL. Trimming removed 2 bases from V and 7 bases from J, with 21 bases in between.

The chain links TRBV10-3 to TRBJ2-7, with TRBD2 identical over 9 bases. The CDR3 extends over 15 amino acids. The germline V gene has CDR1 ENHRY and CDR2 SYGVKD. V trimming: 0 bases; J trimming: 2 bases; junction bases outside the gene matches: 2. CDR3 nucleotides: TGTGCCATCAGTGAGTCGCCTAGCGGGGCCTACGAGCAGTACTTC. The encoded protein is CAISESPSGAYEQYF.

This chain links TRBV29-1 with TRBJ1-1; TRBD1 matches 8 bases. The CDR3 contains 13 residues. V shed 6 bases, J shed 4 bases, and the junction held 7 bases outside the gene matches. Germline values: CDR1 SQVTM, CDR2 ANQGSEA. Here the CDR3 DNA reads TGCAGCGTCACCCGGACAGGGAGCACTGAAGCTTTCTTT. This sequence encodes CSVTRTGSTEAFF.